The entry below describes one TCR beta chain. This entry comes from a study of blood T cell repertoires in COVID-19. Whole-study context: T cells, B-cell-depleted T cells, or PBMCs provided the cDNA or gDNA that served as material.

Original processing methods: Researchers report that nucleated cell counts were estimated from reference gene primer amplification. Assay: immunoSEQ multiplex PCR; the TCRdb copy retains only in-frame clones and omits some. The DNA was the basis for D and trimming; V, J and clone size are from that table. The sample lists 250,000 to 400,000 clones; about 91% were seen once. This CDR3 is 15 amino acids long. Germline CDR1 SGHRS, CDR2 YFSETQ. V was clipped by 2 bases and J by 2 bases, with 11 bases between them. Followed over time, Seattle patients had been enrolled while infection was active. The sequencing input was peripheral blood. This rearrangement joins TRBV5-1 to TRBJ2-1; D not certain. This TCR was recovered from a woman aged 30 to 39 with COVID-19, enrolled during active disease. The CDR3, as DNA: TGCGCCAGCAGCTTAGATCTAGACCCCTACAATGAGCAGTTCTTC. Translation: CASSLDLDPYNEQFF.